Below are 19 T cell receptor beta chains sequenced from a single sample in a study of CD8 T cells in Susac syndrome. It was with random hexamers that 0.5 to 1 ug RNA was reverse transcribed. TCRdb processed the immunoSEQ multiplex PCR reads anew with MiXCR; each CDR3 protein has one entry. The data hold about 400,000 distinct CDR3 sequences, with more than 80% observed a single time. The sequenced material came from CD8+ T cells from PBMCs. The receptor source for this set is a human donor with multiple sclerosis.

The J gene is TRBJ1-2, the V gene TRBV2; no firm D call. With 8 bases removed from V and 1 base from J, the gap between germline ends came to 17 bases. This CDR3 contains 15 residues. CDR1 and CDR2 (germline): SNHLY, FYNNEI. The CDR3 nucleotides are TGTGCCAGCCGATACTGGGCAGGCGATAACTATGGCTACACCTTC. Amino acids: CASRYWAGDNYGYTF. Full variable domain (rest looked up from reference TRBV2 and TRBJ1-2): EPEVTQTPSHQVTQMGQEVILRCVPISNHLYFYWYRQILGQKVEFLVSFYNNEISEKSEIFDDQFSVERPDGSNFTLKIRSTKLEDSAMYFCASRYWAGDNYGYTFGSGTRLTVV.

CDR3 region: CASKAVADKKNTEAFF. The DNA of the CDR3 is TGCGCCAGCAAGGCAGTGGCAGATAAAAAGAACACTGAAGCTTTCTTT. V usage is TRBV23-1 and J usage is TRBJ1-1; no clear D gene. TRBV23-1 is labeled an ORF, and its function is uncertain. The V end lost 7 bases, the J end lost 1 base, and 19 bases lay between the germline ends. The CDR3 has 16 amino acids.

The CDR3 protein is CASSWLPDSTNYGYTF. The CDR3 DNA follows: TGCGCCAGCAGCTGGCTACCGGACAGTACTAACTATGGCTACACCTTC. This chain uses TRBV5-1 with TRBJ1-2; maybe TRBD1 (6 bases). There are 16 residues in the CDR3. Germline-derived CDR1 and CDR2 are SGHRS and YFSETQ. V dropped 3 bases and J dropped 0 bases, with 15 bases sitting between them.

The sample holds a few counts of this clonotype. The chain carries TRBV6-1 and TRBJ1-2; tentative D call: TRBD1 (6 bases). The CDR3 has 15 residues. Per germline, CDR1 MNHNS and CDR2 SASEGT. V was pared by 6 bases and J by 1 base, with 15 bases between. Here the CDR3 DNA reads TGTGCCAGCAGACCACGACAGGATATTAACTATGGCTACACCTTC. Protein: CASRPRQDINYGYTF.

The rearrangement uses TRBV6-6 and TRBJ2-2; 7 bases line up with TRBD1. V shed 1 base and J 3 bases; nucleotides not matched to a gene: 2. Germline V gene lookup returns CDR1 MNHNY and CDR2 SVGAGI (reference sequence). The CDR3 loop spans 15 amino acids. For the CDR3, the DNA is TGTGCCAGCAGTTACTTGACAGGGCACACCGGGGAGCTGTTTTTT. It yields the protein CASSYLTGHTGELFF.

V gene TRBV7-6 combines with J gene TRBJ2-7; 7 bases map to TRBD2. Germline values: CDR1 SGHVS, CDR2 FNYEAQ. After removal of 5 bases from V and 7 bases from J, the junction contained 2 bases not matched to a gene. This CDR3 is built from 11 residues. The CDR3 is CASSEGLEQYF. DNA of the CDR3: TGTGCCAGCAGCGAGGGACTAGAGCAGTACTTC.

This clonotype has a single count. The CDR3 bases are TGTGCCAGCGCGTTAGGACAGGGCTACGAGCAGTACTTC. Protein sequence: CASALGQGYEQYF. The chain recombines TRBV7-3 with TRBJ2-7; 8 bases are a match to TRBD1. The CDR3 has 13 residues. The germline V gene encodes CDR1 SGHTA and CDR2 FQGTGA. J lost 3 bases, V lost 8 bases, and 6 bases had no gene match.

This clonotype has only one observation. Germline is not matched at one junction end, which may reflect a read error. The V gene is TRBV9, the J gene TRBJ2-1, with 8 bases lining up with TRBD2. CDR1 SGDLS and CDR2 YYNGEE come from the germline V gene. The CDR3 runs to 15 residues. CDR3 coding DNA: TGTGCCAGCAGCGTAACACGGACTAGCTACGATGAGCAGTTCTTC. This encodes CASSVTRTSYDEQFF. The variable domain in full, with the rest retrieved from reference TRBV9 and TRBJ2-1, is DSGVTQTPKHLITATGQRVTLRCSPRSGDLSVYWYQQSLDQGLQFLIQYYNGEERAKGNILERFSAQQFPDLHSELNLSSLELGDSALYFCASSVTRTSYDEQFFGPGTRLTVL.

The chain recombines TRBV5-1 with TRBJ1-1, with TRBD1 identical over 9 bases. The CDR3 has 15 amino acids. V shed 1 base, J shed 3 bases, and the junction held 4 bases outside the gene matches. Germline-derived CDR1 and CDR2 are SGHRS and YFSETQ. The CDR3 nucleotides are TGCGCCAGCAGCTTGAAGTGGACAGGGGACACTGAAGCTTTCTTT. Translation gives CASSLKWTGDTEAFF.

In this sample, this clonotype turned up a few times. The V and J genes are TRBV7-2 and TRBJ1-2; a weak D match, TRBD1 (5 bases). CDR1 is SGHTA, CDR2 FQGNSA, per germline. CDR3 length: 15 residues. V gave up 1 base and J gave up 0 bases, with 9 bases separating them. The CDR3 reads CASSLDGASNYGYTF. The CDR3 DNA sequence: TGTGCCAGCAGCTTAGATGGGGCTTCTAACTATGGCTACACCTTC.

The chain recombines TRBV11-2 with TRBJ2-1; perhaps TRBD2 as D (6 bases). Trimming took off 5 bases at V and 4 bases at J, with 21 bases between the two ends. CDR1 SGHAT and CDR2 FQNNGV come from the germline V gene. This CDR3 contains 17 residues. CDR3 coding DNA: TGTGCCAGCAGCCTCCTATCGTTTAGCGGAGTATACAATGAGCAGTTCTTC. Translation gives CASSLLSFSGVYNEQFF.

This clonotype was detected a few times. V usage is TRBV7-2 and J usage is TRBJ2-7; 10 bases agree with TRBD1. CDR1 is SGHTA and CDR2 is FQGNSA in the germline V gene. V lost 5 bases and J lost 6; bases outside the gene matches: 10. This CDR3 spans 15 amino acids. CDR3 amino acids: CASSRPGTGAFEQYF. In DNA, the CDR3 is TGTGCCAGCAGCAGGCCCGGGACAGGGGCGTTCGAGCAGTACTTC.

V and J are TRBV7-9 and TRBJ2-1; 10 bases are shared with TRBD2. V was pared by 4 bases and J by 7 bases, with 7 bases of the junction left unmatched. From germline, CDR1 is SEHNR and CDR2 FQNEAQ (reference sequence). CDR3 length equals 15 residues. As DNA, the CDR3 is TGTGCCAGCAGCTCGCTAGCGGGAGCGGGGAATGAGCAGTTCTTC. Amino acid sequence: CASSSLAGAGNEQFF.

CDR3 sequence reads: CASSLARSGSSYEQYF. In DNA, the CDR3 is TGTGCCAGCAGCTTGGCCCGTAGCGGGAGCTCCTACGAGCAGTACTTC. The chain is built from TRBV7-9 and TRBJ2-7, with TRBD2 identical over 9 bases. V shed 3 bases and J 0 bases; nucleotides not matched to a gene: 6. The CDR3 is 16 amino acids. From germline, CDR1 is SEHNR and CDR2 FQNEAQ (reference sequence). Full variable domain (missing parts from reference TRBV7-9 and TRBJ2-7): DTGVSQNPRHKITKRGQNVTFRCDPISEHNRLYWYRQTLGQGPEFLTYFQNEAQLEKSRLLSDRFSAERPKGSFSTLEIQRTEQGDSAMYLCASSLARSGSSYEQYFGPGTRLTVT.

The CDR3 bases are TGTGCCAGCAGCCAAGATCATCTTTTCCCTAGCGGCTCCTACAATGAGCAGTTCTTC. Its protein is CASSQDHLFPSGSYNEQFF. The rearrangement joins TRBV14 to TRBJ2-1, with 7 bases matching TRBD2. This CDR3 is built from 19 residues. V lost 0 bases, J lost 0 bases, and 11 bases stayed unmatched. The germline V gene encodes CDR1 SGHDN and CDR2 FVKESK. Full variable domain (rest looked up from reference TRBV14 and TRBJ2-1): EAGVTQFPSHSVIEKGQTVTLRCDPISGHDNLYWYRRVMGKEIKFLLHFVKESKQDESGMPNNRFLAERTGGTYSTLKVQPAELEDSGVYFCASSQDHLFPSGSYNEQFFGPGTRLTVL.

The chain has TRBV12-3 or TRBV12-4 and TRBJ1-1; the match to TRBD1 covers 9 bases. This CDR3 is built from 15 residues. Trimming at V came to 4 bases and at J to 8 bases, leaving 11 bases not matched to a gene. This CDR3 is CASSSPGTGIVEAFF. CDR3 nucleotide sequence: TGTGCCAGCAGTTCTCCCGGGACAGGGATAGTGGAAGCTTTCTTT.

The chain employs TRBV30 and TRBJ2-7; the D gene is possibly TRBD1 (6 bases). The CDR3 has 13 amino acids. The V gene's germline CDR1 is GTSNPN and CDR2 SVGIG (reference sequence). V lost 5 bases, J lost 0 bases, and 11 bases lay in between. In DNA, the CDR3 is TGTGCCTGGTCTCAGGGGATCTCCTACGAGCAGTACTTC. Its translation is CAWSQGISYEQYF. The entire variable domain, with the rest obtained from reference TRBV30 and TRBJ2-7, is as follows: SQTIHQWPATLVQPVGSPLSLECTVEGTSNPNLYWYRQAAGRGLQLLFYSVGIGQISSEVPQNLSASRPQDRQFILSSKKLLLSDSGFYLCAWSQGISYEQYFGPGTRLTVT.

The chain combines TRBV7-3 with TRBJ2-3; 7 positions agree with TRBD1. Germline values: CDR1 SGHTA, CDR2 FQGTGA. The CDR3 runs 19 residues. The J segment lost 2 bases and the V segment lost 3 bases, leaving 17 bases of the junction unmatched. CDR3 coding DNA: TGTGCCAGCAGCTTTTACGGTAGTCACGGGGACAGAAACACAGATACGCAGTATTTT. Amino acid sequence: CASSFYGSHGDRNTDTQYF.

This rearrangement joins TRBV15 to TRBJ1-5; 7 bases are shared with TRBD1. This CDR3 region has 15 residues. The germline CDR1 and CDR2 sequences are LNHNV and YYDKDF (reference sequence). V lost 2 bases, J lost 4 bases, and 5 bases stayed unmatched. The CDR3 sequence: CATSRPGTANQPQHF. The CDR3, as DNA: TGTGCCACCAGCAGACCAGGGACAGCAAATCAGCCCCAGCATTTT.